The TCR beta chain under discussion was sequenced for a study of shared T cell receptors in the human thymus. TCRdb's table, derived via immunoSEQ multiplex PCR, lists solely in-frame clones and lacks some. The data show roughly 660,000 clones, 70% to 90% seen once. Germline trimming cut 0 bases from V and 5 bases from J; bases unmatched to any gene: 15. Germline assignment: CDR1 SGDLS and CDR2 YYNGEE. The CDR3 runs 18 residues. The same sample was also used in a study of human thymus T cells. Per that study: Thymus pieces cut out during corrective heart surgery were the tissue that was used. Use of V and J genes seemed skewed within the thymic and blood repertoires. Related research examined unrelated individuals and reported that their thymic repertoires overlapped highly.

The sample taken for sequencing was thymocytes. This chain links TRBV9 with TRBJ2-7; 9 bases are a match to TRBD2. The sequence came from a boy under two years old with a congenital heart defect. The CDR3 DNA follows: TGTGCCAGCAGCGTAGAGAGTAGCGGGAGTTTAACAAGGCACGAGCAGTACTTC. Translating gives CASSVESSGSLTRHEQYF.